This TCR beta chain was identified in a study of control samples from healthy donors and cancer patients. Repertoires were generated with immunoSEQ multiplex PCR, while TCRdb's copy carries only in-frame clones and drops some. Of some 95,000 clones listed, 79% are singletons. The CDR3 sequence is 12 residues long. CDR1 is SGHRS, CDR2 YFSETQ, per germline. The V end was cut by 1 base, the J end by 6 bases, with 7 bases between. The source is a woman in her twenties or thirties in good health. The J gene is TRBJ1-2, the V gene TRBV5-1; the D is unclear. The sample was blood. The DNA for the CDR3 is TGCGCCAGCAGCTTGTACGGGGATGGCTACACCTTC. Translated: CASSLYGDGYTF.